This T cell receptor (beta chain) was identified in a study of blood T cell repertoires in COVID-19. At the level of the study: The study drew acute and convalescent COVID-19 samples from the United States, Italy and Spain.

Per the authors' pipeline: Reference gene primer amplification in the assay estimated nucleated cell counts. Sequencing used immunoSEQ multiplex PCR; TCRdb keeps in-frame clones, though not all of them. Clonal size and the V and J genes are those of that table, whereas D and trimming came from the DNA. Of hundreds of thousands of clones in the sample, 88% were seen once. This CDR3 spans 12 amino acids. V gave up 6 bases and J gave up 6 bases, with 9 bases separating them. J is TRBJ1-5 and V is TRBV12-3 or TRBV12-4; perhaps TRBD1 as D (5 bases). This clonotype originated in a woman in her 70s with COVID-19, enrolled during active disease. The material sequenced was peripheral blood. The CDR3 is CASRSGLQPQHF. In DNA form, the CDR3 reads TGTGCCAGCAGATCAGGGCTTCAGCCCCAGCATTTT.